The 31 T cell receptor beta chains below all came from one sample that was sequenced in a study of blood T cell repertoires in COVID-19. Measured with immunoSEQ multiplex PCR; TCRdb has only the in-frame clones, and not every one. The sample has under 250,000 clones, around 82% seen once. The sample taken for sequencing was PBMCs or T cells enriched from blood (not recorded which). The receptors stem from a man aged 25 to 40 with acute COVID-19.

In DNA form, the CDR3 reads TGCGCCAGCAGCCAAGGGACTGTTCAAGAGACCCAGTACTTC. This codes for CASSQGTVQETQYF. The chain links TRBV5-1 to TRBJ2-5; tentative D call: TRBD2 (6 bases). Germline CDR1 reads SGHRS; CDR2 reads YFSETQ. Trimming took 4 bases from V and 2 from J, leaving 12 bases between them. The CDR3 runs to 14 residues.

The CDR3 DNA reads as TGTGCCAGCAGCCCCTGGGACAGGGGAAGAGGCACTGAAGCTTTCTTT. Translating it yields CASSPWDRGRGTEAFF. This chain links TRBV11-2 with TRBJ1-1; 10 bases align to TRBD1. The CDR3 sequence is 16 residues long. The germline CDR1 and CDR2 sequences are SGHAT and FQNNGV. Unmatched junction bases numbered 10, after V lost 5 bases and J lost 4 bases.

CDR3: CASSLVGSLGGGYGYTF. CDR3 sequence (DNA): TGTGCCAGCAGTTTAGTCGGATCGTTAGGGGGCGGGTATGGCTACACCTTC. V gene TRBV28 combines with J gene TRBJ1-2; the match to TRBD1 covers 7 bases. The germline CDR1 and CDR2 sequences are MDHEN and SYDVKM. V gave up 2 bases and J gave up 5 bases; unmatched junction bases: 14. This CDR3 region has 17 residues.

The chain recombines TRBV5-5 with TRBJ1-1, with D unresolved. Germline V gene lookup returns CDR1 SGHKS and CDR2 YYEKEE (reference sequence). The CDR3 is 13 amino acids. V was trimmed by 4 bases and J by 4 bases, leaving 11 bases between them. CDR3 sequence: CASSRTRFTEAFF. The CDR3 DNA reads TGTGCCAGCAGCCGAACGAGGTTCACTGAAGCTTTCTTT.

J is TRBJ2-7 and V is TRBV30; D perhaps matches TRBD1 (6 bases). The CDR3 extends over 14 amino acids. Between the trimmed V and J ends, which lost 8 bases and 0 bases, there was a span of 17 bases. Germline assignment: CDR1 GTSNPN and CDR2 SVGIG (reference sequence). The CDR3 is CAGKGHSSSYEQYF. The CDR3 nucleotides are TGTGCCGGGAAGGGACATTCTAGCTCCTACGAGCAGTACTTC. The full variable domain, in which reference TRBV30 and TRBJ2-7 provide the parts outside the CDR3, is SQTIHQWPATLVQPVGSPLSLECTVEGTSNPNLYWYRQAAGRGLQLLFYSVGIGQISSEVPQNLSASRPQDRQFILSSKKLLLSDSGFYLCAGKGHSSSYEQYFGPGTRLTVT.

The chain employs TRBV30 and TRBJ1-1; D ambiguous. Germline V gene data show CDR1 as GTSNPN and CDR2 as SVGIG (reference sequence). This CDR3 region has 11 residues. The V end was cut by 4 bases, the J end by 8 bases, with 11 bases between. Here the CDR3 DNA reads TGTGCCTGGACTGGGTGGGCCGAAGCTTTCTTT. It yields the protein CAWTGWAEAFF.

The rearrangement uses TRBV11-2 and TRBJ1-1; D is undetermined. This CDR3 has 15 amino acids. V was pared by 5 bases and J by 5 bases, with 18 bases between. In germline, CDR1 is SGHAT, CDR2 FQNNGV. CDR3 sequence (DNA): TGTGCCAGCAGCCCCCCCGGGGTTGAAAGGACTGAAGCTTTCTTT. This codes for CASSPPGVERTEAFF.

This chain uses TRBV28 with TRBJ2-7; weak D call: TRBD1 (6 bases). CDR1 and CDR2 from the germline V gene are MDHEN and SYDVKM. This CDR3 has 14 residues. V lost 6 bases and J lost 3, with 15 bases in between. CDR3: CASSQGTVYYEQYF. The DNA for the CDR3 is TGTGCCAGCAGCCAGGGGACGGTTTACTACGAGCAGTACTTC.

This chain joins TRBV15 and TRBJ2-7, with TRBD1 identical over 11 bases. The J segment lost 3 bases and the V segment lost 4 bases, leaving 5 bases of the junction unmatched. The CDR3 runs to 15 residues. Germline-derived CDR1 and CDR2 are LNHNV and YYDKDF (reference sequence). The CDR3: CATSMDRGLVYEQYF. Here the CDR3 DNA reads TGTGCCACCAGCATGGACAGGGGGCTCGTCTACGAGCAGTACTTC.

This chain joins TRBV28 and TRBJ2-7; D uncertain. The CDR3 contains 12 residues. The germline V gene encodes CDR1 MDHEN and CDR2 SYDVKM. The V gene lost 2 bases and the J gene lost 4 bases, with 6 bases spanning the gap. The CDR3 is CASSLQAYEQYF. CDR3 coding DNA: TGTGCCAGCAGTTTACAGGCTTACGAGCAGTACTTC. The variable domain in full, completed from reference TRBV28 and TRBJ2-7, reads DVKVTQSSRYLVKRTGEKVFLECVQDMDHENMFWYRQDPGLGLRLIYFSYDVKMKEKGDIPEGYSVSREKKERFSLILESASTNQTSMYLCASSLQAYEQYFGPGTRLTVT.

The gene calls are TRBV6-2 or TRBV6-3 and TRBJ1-2; no firm D call. Germline lookup yields CDR1 MNHEY and CDR2 SVGEGT. V lost 5 bases to trimming and J lost 6 bases, with 13 bases between them. The length of the CDR3 is 13 residues. The CDR3 DNA reads TGTGCCAGCAGTGCAACGGGAAAAAATGGCTACACCTTC. This translates into CASSATGKNGYTF.

The chain carries TRBV5-4 and TRBJ1-1; D is possibly TRBD1 (6 bases). Per germline, CDR1 SGHNT and CDR2 YYREEE (reference sequence). V dropped 5 bases and J dropped 1 base, with 12 bases sitting between them. The length of the CDR3 is 14 residues. CDR3 in DNA: TGTGCCAGCAGGTCGGGACATACGAACACTGAAGCTTTCTTT. Translating gives CASRSGHTNTEAFF.

The chain has TRBV9 and TRBJ1-1; 7 positions match TRBD1. The CDR3 has 15 amino acids. The J segment lost 5 bases and the V segment lost 4 bases, leaving 11 bases of the junction unmatched. CDR1 and CDR2 (germline): SGDLS, YYNGEE. CDR3 protein: CASSLSQGSGTEAFF. CDR3 nucleotide sequence: TGTGCCAGCAGCTTATCACAGGGGTCAGGGACTGAAGCTTTCTTT.

The CDR3 DNA reads as TGTGCCAGCAGCCAGAGGACAGGGGGGGTTGACGAGCAGTACTTC. This sequence encodes CASSQRTGGVDEQYF. The genes are TRBV14 and TRBJ2-7, with 10 bases identical to TRBD1. The CDR3 spans 15 residues. V gave up 3 bases and J gave up 5 bases; unmatched junction bases: 7. Germline CDR1 and CDR2: SGHDN and FVKESK.

V is TRBV2 and J is TRBJ2-7; 8 bases map to TRBD2. Germline V gene data show CDR1 as SNHLY and CDR2 as FYNNEI. Trimming took 3 bases from V and 0 from J; bases not matched to a gene: 4. The CDR3 has 15 amino acids. The DNA of the CDR3 is TGTGCCAGCAGTGAGGGGCGGGGGGTCTCCTACGAGCAGTACTTC. As protein: CASSEGRGVSYEQYF.

This clone was counted once. This chain connects TRBV6-4 to TRBJ2-2; the match to TRBD1 covers 11 bases. In germline, CDR1 is MRHNA, CDR2 SNTAGT. Trimming cost V 2 bases and J 8 bases; bases outside gene matches: 4. CDR3 length: 15 amino acids. In nucleotides, the CDR3 is TGTGCCAGCAGTGACGCGTGGGACAGGGGGGGGGAGCTGTTTTTT. It specifies CASSDAWDRGGELFF.

Comment on this clone: In the same sample, other DNA sequences code for this CDR3. The chain recombines TRBV9 with TRBJ2-1; 12 nucleotides match TRBD2. The CDR3 has 16 residues. V was clipped by 0 bases and J by 6 bases; unmatched bases: 4. Germline CDR1 is SGDLS and CDR2 is YYNGEE. The CDR3 sequence is CASSVGPSGGANEQFF. The CDR3 region has the DNA TGTGCCAGCAGCGTAGGCCCTAGCGGGGGGGCCAATGAGCAGTTCTTC.

This clone was counted a single time. The rearrangement joins TRBV13 to TRBJ1-1; a weak D match, TRBD1 (5 bases). Trimming left V 3 bases short and J 10 bases short, with 12 bases between. The germline CDR1 and CDR2 sequences are PRHDT and FYEKMQ (reference sequence). The CDR3 loop spans 12 amino acids. DNA of the CDR3: TGTGCCAGCAGCTTTACTCAGGGCGGAGCTTTCTTT. As protein: CASSFTQGGAFF.

The rearrangement uses TRBV5-1 and TRBJ1-1; 9 bases agree with TRBD1. CDR1 is SGHRS, CDR2 YFSETQ, per germline. The CDR3 has 15 amino acids. Trimming at V came to 2 bases and at J to 5 bases, leaving 7 bases not matched to a gene. DNA for the CDR3: TGCGCCAGCAGCTTTACACAGGGGGCGGGAACTGAAGCTTTCTTT. Translation: CASSFTQGAGTEAFF.

CDR3: CASSLNGGGGNTIYF. The CDR3 DNA follows: TGTGCCAGCAGCTTAAATGGGGGAGGCGGAAACACCATATATTTT. The V gene is TRBV7-3, the J gene TRBJ1-3, with a weak D call TRBD1 (5 bases). Germline CDR1 SGHTA, CDR2 FQGTGA. The CDR3 is 15 residues long. Trimming removed 1 base at V and 4 bases at J, with 11 bases between.

The chain combines TRBV13 with TRBJ1-2; TRBD1 matches at 7 bases. The germline CDR1 and CDR2 sequences are PRHDT and FYEKMQ (reference sequence). V shed 3 bases and J 4 bases; nucleotides not matched to a gene: 2. This CDR3 contains 13 residues. The CDR3 sequence is CASSFTGAYGYTF. CDR3 DNA: TGTGCCAGCAGCTTCACAGGGGCCTATGGCTACACCTTC. Complete variable domain (other parts from reference TRBV13 and TRBJ1-2): AAGVIQSPRHLIKEKRETATLKCYPIPRHDTVYWYQQGPGQDPQFLISFYEKMQSDKGSIPDRFSAQQFSDYHSELNMSSLELGDSALYFCASSFTGAYGYTFGSGTRLTVV.

The CDR3: CASSWRGKLSETQYF. CDR3 in DNA: TGTGCCAGCAGTTGGCGGGGTAAGCTGTCGGAGACCCAGTACTTC. This sequence joins TRBV28 and TRBJ2-5; TRBD2 might be the D (6 bases). Per germline, CDR1 MDHEN and CDR2 SYDVKM. The CDR3 consists of 15 residues. V shed 4 bases and J shed 5 bases, with 17 bases lying between them.

This clone was detected only once. Other DNA sequences from this sample encode an identical CDR3 as well. This chain connects TRBV12-3 or TRBV12-4 to TRBJ2-7; D gene ambiguous. This CDR3 contains 13 residues. Trimming removed 6 bases from V and 6 bases from J, with 15 bases in between. CDR3 bases: TGTGCCAGCAGCCTTTCCCCTGGCGGCGAGCAGTACTTC. Protein sequence: CASSLSPGGEQYF.

The rearrangement uses TRBV28 and TRBJ2-7, with unresolved D. Germline V gives CDR1 MDHEN, CDR2 SYDVKM. This CDR3 is 15 amino acids long. V shed 6 bases and J shed 1 base, with 16 bases lying between them. The CDR3 here is CASSPFHRGSYEQYF. The CDR3 DNA is TGTGCCAGCAGCCCCTTCCATCGCGGATCCTACGAGCAGTACTTC.

V gene TRBV18 combines with J gene TRBJ1-1; TRBD1 agrees at 7 bases. Germline V gene lookup returns CDR1 KGHSH and CDR2 LQKENI. This CDR3 is built from 15 residues. Trimming removed 3 bases from V and 6 bases from J; junction bases left unmatched: 10. The CDR3 DNA follows: TGTGCCAGCTCACCGAGCCTCGGACAGGCCGCTGAAGCTTTCTTT. Translating gives CASSPSLGQAAEAFF.

The rearrangement uses TRBV7-9 and TRBJ1-2; D may be TRBD1 (6 bases). Trimming removed 5 bases at V and 2 bases at J, with 21 bases between. CDR1 SEHNR and CDR2 FQNEAQ come from the germline V gene (reference sequence). The CDR3 has 17 residues. This CDR3 is CASSTINIITGNYGYTF. CDR3 DNA sequence: TGTGCCAGCAGCACAATCAACATCATTACAGGGAACTATGGCTACACCTTC.

The chain combines TRBV20-1 with TRBJ1-5, with 7 bases lining up with TRBD1. The germline V gene encodes CDR1 DFQATT and CDR2 SNEGSKA (reference sequence). Unmatched junction bases numbered 10, after V lost 3 bases and J lost 2 bases. The CDR3 sequence is 16 residues long. For the CDR3, the DNA is TGCAGTGCTAGTGGGGGGTATGACAGGGGCAATCAGCCCCAGCATTTT. Its protein product is CSASGGYDRGNQPQHF.

The V call is TRBV6-1, the J call TRBJ1-2; maybe TRBD1 (5 bases). Germline lookup yields CDR1 MNHNS and CDR2 SASEGT. The CDR3 is made up of 15 amino acids. The V end was cut by 1 base, the J end by 0 bases, with 9 bases between. CDR3 DNA sequence: TGTGCCAGCAGTGAAGAGGCAGGGTCTAACTATGGCTACACCTTC. Translating gives CASSEEAGSNYGYTF.

V usage is TRBV28 and J usage is TRBJ1-2; D is perhaps TRBD1 (6 bases). Trimming removed 6 bases at V and 7 bases at J, with 27 bases between. This CDR3 region has 17 residues. The germline gives CDR1 MDHEN, CDR2 SYDVKM. This CDR3 is CASRPPAGTRSFGGYTF. In nucleotides, the CDR3 is TGTGCCAGCAGGCCACCAGCCGGGACACGGTCCTTCGGTGGCTACACCTTC.

The chain combines TRBV7-3 with TRBJ2-7; 9 bases fit TRBD2. Germline loops: CDR1 SGHTA, CDR2 FQGTGA. This CDR3 has 16 amino acids. V lost 2 bases to trimming and J lost 2 bases; unmatched junction nucleotides: 7. The CDR3 here is CASSLGQAGGPYEQYF. The CDR3 coding sequence is TGTGCCAGCAGCTTAGGTCAAGCGGGGGGCCCCTACGAGCAGTACTTC.

As for this clone: The junction differs from germline at one of its ends, possibly a read error. V gene TRBV27 combines with J gene TRBJ1-1; D unclear. The CDR3 is made up of 10 amino acids. CDR1 MNHEY and CDR2 SMNVEV come from the germline V gene (reference sequence). CDR3 amino acids: CASLTGLEAF. The CDR3 DNA sequence: TGTGCCAGCCTCACCGGTTTGGAAGCGTTT.